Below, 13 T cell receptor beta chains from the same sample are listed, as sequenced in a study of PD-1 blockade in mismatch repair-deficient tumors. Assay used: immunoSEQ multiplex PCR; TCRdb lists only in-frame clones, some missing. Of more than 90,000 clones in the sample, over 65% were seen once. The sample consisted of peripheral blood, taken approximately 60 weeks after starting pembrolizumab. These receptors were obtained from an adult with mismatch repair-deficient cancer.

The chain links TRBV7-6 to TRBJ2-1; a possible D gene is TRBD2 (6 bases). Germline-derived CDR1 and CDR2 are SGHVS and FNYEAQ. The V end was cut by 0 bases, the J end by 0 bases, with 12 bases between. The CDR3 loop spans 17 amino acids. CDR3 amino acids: CASSLAGLPSSYNEQFF. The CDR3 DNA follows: TGTGCCAGCAGCTTAGCGGGACTGCCGAGCTCCTACAATGAGCAGTTCTTC.

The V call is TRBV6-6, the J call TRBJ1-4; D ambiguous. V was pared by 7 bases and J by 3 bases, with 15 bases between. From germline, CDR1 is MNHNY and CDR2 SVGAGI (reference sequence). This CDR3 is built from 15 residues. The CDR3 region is CASTDPAAANEKLFF. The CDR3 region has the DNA TGTGCCAGCACCGACCCCGCGGCAGCTAATGAAAAACTGTTTTTT.

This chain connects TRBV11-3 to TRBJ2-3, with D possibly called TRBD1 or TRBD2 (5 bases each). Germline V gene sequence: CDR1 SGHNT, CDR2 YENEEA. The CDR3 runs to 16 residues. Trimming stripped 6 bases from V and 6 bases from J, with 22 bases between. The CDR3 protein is CASSSRGSGPGDTQYF. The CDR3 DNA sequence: TGTGCCAGCAGTTCGAGGGGTTCAGGGCCTGGGGATACGCAGTATTTT.

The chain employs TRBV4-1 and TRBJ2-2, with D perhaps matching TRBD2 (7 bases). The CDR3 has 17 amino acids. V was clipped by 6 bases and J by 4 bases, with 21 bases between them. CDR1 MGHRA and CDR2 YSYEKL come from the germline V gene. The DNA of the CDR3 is TGCGCCAGCAGAGAGGGGGGGGGTTTGCAAACCACCGGGGAGCTGTTTTTT. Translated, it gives CASREGGGLQTTGELFF.

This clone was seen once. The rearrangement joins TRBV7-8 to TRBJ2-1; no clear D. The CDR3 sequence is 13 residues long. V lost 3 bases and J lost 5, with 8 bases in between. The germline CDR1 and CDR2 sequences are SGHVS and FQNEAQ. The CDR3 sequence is CASSLTGNNEQFF. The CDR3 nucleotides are TGTGCCAGCAGCTTGACTGGGAACAATGAGCAGTTCTTC.

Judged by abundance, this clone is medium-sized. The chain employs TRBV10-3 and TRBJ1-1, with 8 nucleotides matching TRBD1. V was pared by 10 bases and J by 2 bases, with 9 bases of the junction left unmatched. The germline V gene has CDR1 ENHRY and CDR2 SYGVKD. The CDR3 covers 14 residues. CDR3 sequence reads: CATGTGDTNTEAFF. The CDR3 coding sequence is TGTGCCACCGGGACAGGTGATACAAACACTGAAGCTTTCTTT.

CDR3 nucleotides: TGTGCCAGCAGCACAGTGACCGGAAACACCATATATTTT. It encodes CASSTVTGNTIYF. The V call is TRBV11-3, the J call TRBJ1-3; D remains unclear. In germline, CDR1 is SGHNT, CDR2 YENEEA. This CDR3 region has 13 residues. V was cut by 5 bases and J by 4 bases, with 9 bases left in between.

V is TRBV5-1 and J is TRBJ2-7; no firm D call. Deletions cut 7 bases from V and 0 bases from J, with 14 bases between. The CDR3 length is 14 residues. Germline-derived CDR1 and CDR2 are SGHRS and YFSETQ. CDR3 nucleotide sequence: TGCGCCAGCGCCCAGATGGGTAGCTCCTACGAGCAGTACTTC. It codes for CASAQMGSSYEQYF.

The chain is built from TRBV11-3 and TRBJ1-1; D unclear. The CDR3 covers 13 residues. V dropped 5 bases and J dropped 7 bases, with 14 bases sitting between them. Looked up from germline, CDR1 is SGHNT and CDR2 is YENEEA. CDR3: CASSRSPWSEAFF. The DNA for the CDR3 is TGTGCCAGCAGCCGAAGCCCCTGGAGTGAAGCTTTCTTT.

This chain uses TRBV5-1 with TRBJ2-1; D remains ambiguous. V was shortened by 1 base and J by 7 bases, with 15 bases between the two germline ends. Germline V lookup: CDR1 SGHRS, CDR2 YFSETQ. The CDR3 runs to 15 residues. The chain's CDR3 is CASSLMGNSQNEQFF. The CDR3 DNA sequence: TGCGCCAGCAGCTTGATGGGGAATAGTCAAAATGAGCAGTTCTTC.

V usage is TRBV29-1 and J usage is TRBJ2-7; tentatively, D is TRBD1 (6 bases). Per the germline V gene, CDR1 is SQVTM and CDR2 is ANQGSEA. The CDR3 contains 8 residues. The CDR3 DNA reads TGCAGGACAGGCGAGCAGTACTTC. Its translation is CRTGEQYF.

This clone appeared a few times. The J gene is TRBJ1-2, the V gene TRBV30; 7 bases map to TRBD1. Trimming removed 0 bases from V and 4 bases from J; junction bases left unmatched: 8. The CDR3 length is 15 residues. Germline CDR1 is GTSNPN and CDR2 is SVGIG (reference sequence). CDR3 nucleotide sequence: TGTGCCTGGAGTGTCGGAACCGGGACAGCCTATGGCTACACCTTC. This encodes CAWSVGTGTAYGYTF.

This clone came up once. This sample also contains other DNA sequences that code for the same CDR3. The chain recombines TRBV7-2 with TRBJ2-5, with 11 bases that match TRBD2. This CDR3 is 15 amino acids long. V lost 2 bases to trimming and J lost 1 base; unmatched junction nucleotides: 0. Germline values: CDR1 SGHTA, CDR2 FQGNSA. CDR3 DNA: TGTGCCAGCAGCTTAACTAGCGGGGGCCAAGAGACCCAGTACTTC. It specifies CASSLTSGGQETQYF.